The 20 T cell receptor beta chains below come from one sample, sequenced in a study of cytomegalovirus exposure and HLA in healthy donors (TCRdb year 2017). The method behind the library was the immunoSEQ multiplex PCR assay. For the multiplex PCR, a mixture combining 60 forward primers for TCR Vbeta segments and 13 reverse primers for TCR Jbeta segments was used. The table comes from immuneACCESS by way of TCRdb, which keeps in-frame sequences with V and J called. Part of the clones is missing from these tables; in studies checked, under half for an unresolved V gene and the rest for unknown reasons. The sample table contains 75,000 to 100,000 clones; only one count was recorded for roughly 77% of them. The leading ten clones occupy 7.3% of the sample. Sequencing was performed on PBMCs. Receptors were obtained from a man aged 30 to 45 in good health and CMV-seronegative.

The chain joins TRBV7-2 to TRBJ1-1; no clear D. This CDR3 is built from 13 residues. Trimming pared 4 bases from V and 4 bases from J, leaving 10 bases between. Germline V lookup: CDR1 SGHTA, CDR2 FQGNSA. The CDR3 DNA follows: TGTGCCAGCAGCTCGTCGTCCAGCACTGAAGCTTTCTTT. Residues: CASSSSSSTEAFF.

This clone was observed once. CDR3 loop: CASSLGRQGLFYGYTF. DNA of the CDR3: TGTGCCAGCAGCCTTGGCCGCCAGGGGCTCTTCTATGGCTACACCTTC. V is TRBV5-6 and J is TRBJ1-2; maybe TRBD1 (6 bases). The V gene's germline CDR1 is SGHDT and CDR2 YYEEEE. V lost 4 bases, J lost 4 bases, and 20 bases lay in between. The CDR3 loop spans 16 amino acids.

CDR3 sequence reads: CASSSKQGSDTQYF. CDR3 coding DNA: TGTGCCAGCAGCTCCAAGCAGGGATCGGATACGCAGTATTTT. The rearrangement joins TRBV5-4 to TRBJ2-3; a weak D match, TRBD1 (5 bases). The CDR3 is 14 amino acids. CDR1 SGHNT and CDR2 YYREEE come from the germline V gene (reference sequence). Trimming took off 3 bases at V and 6 bases at J, with 14 bases between the two ends.

This clone was found once. The chain employs TRBV28 and TRBJ1-6; a possible D gene is TRBD1 (5 bases). Trimming removed 5 bases at V and 9 bases at J, with 20 bases between. Germline CDR1 and CDR2: MDHEN and SYDVKM. The CDR3 loop spans 16 amino acids. The CDR3 nucleotides read TGTGCCAGCAGTCTCCCCGGCAGGGATGGTAGTTCACCCCTCCACTTT. Protein: CASSLPGRDGSSPLHF.

This clone occurred a few times. This sequence joins TRBV9 and TRBJ2-4, with D perhaps TRBD2 (6 bases). V was trimmed by 4 bases and J by 3 bases, leaving 20 bases between them. Germline lookup yields CDR1 SGDLS and CDR2 YYNGEE. This CDR3 region has 17 residues. CDR3 in DNA: TGTGCCAGCAGCCCCGGATATTCGGGGGTCGGCAAAAACATTCAGTACTTC. The encoded protein is CASSPGYSGVGKNIQYF.

The rearrangement joins TRBV7-3 to TRBJ2-3; 8 bases match TRBD2. The CDR3 loop spans 15 amino acids. Germline loops: CDR1 SGHTA, CDR2 FQGTGA. With 0 bases clipped from V and 2 bases from J, the junction kept 1 base outside the gene matches. The CDR3 sequence: CASSLTAGVTDTQYF. The CDR3 DNA is TGTGCCAGCAGCTTAACAGCGGGGGTCACAGATACGCAGTATTTT.

The chain is built from TRBV11-2 and TRBJ2-2; TRBD2 matches 7 bases. From germline, CDR1 is SGHAT and CDR2 FQNNGV. The junction had 18 bases not matched to a gene; V was cut back by 1 base and J by 7 bases. This CDR3 has 19 amino acids. CDR3 protein: CASSLGGWRGNAADGELFF. The CDR3 DNA reads as TGTGCCAGCAGCTTAGGAGGGTGGCGGGGGAATGCCGCGGACGGGGAGCTGTTTTTT.

The chain joins TRBV4-1 to TRBJ2-2, with TRBD1 matching 7 bases. CDR3 length: 16 residues. Germline V lookup: CDR1 MGHRA, CDR2 YSYEKL. V dropped 0 bases and J dropped 8; count of bases not matched to a gene: 9. CDR3 loop: CASSQEGQPGPGELFF. The CDR3, as DNA: TGCGCCAGCAGCCAAGAGGGACAGCCCGGACCTGGGGAGCTGTTTTTT.

The chain links TRBV29-1 to TRBJ1-2; D unclear. Looked up from germline, CDR1 is SQVTM and CDR2 is ANQGSEA. The V and J ends lost 1 base and 8 bases respectively, with 8 bases between them. The CDR3 totals 11 residues. The CDR3 loop reads CSVEGGVGYTF. In DNA, the CDR3 is TGCAGCGTTGAAGGCGGCGTGGGCTACACCTTC.

The chain recombines TRBV29-1 with TRBJ1-3; D gene uncertain. Trimming removed 7 bases from V and 3 bases from J, with 13 bases in between. Germline V gene lookup returns CDR1 SQVTM and CDR2 ANQGSEA. This CDR3 contains 13 residues. The CDR3 coding sequence is TGCAGCGCATATGAGGGAGGTGGAAACACCATATATTTT. This translates into CSAYEGGGNTIYF.

The rearrangement uses TRBV6-1 and TRBJ2-7, with D possibly TRBD2 on 6 matching bases. Germline V gives CDR1 MNHNS, CDR2 SASEGT. CDR3 length equals 14 residues. The V end lost 1 base, the J end lost 3 bases, and 10 bases lay between the germline ends. The CDR3 nucleotides are TGTGCCAGCAGTGAAGTGGGAGGCTTCTACGAGCAGTACTTC. Translation: CASSEVGGFYEQYF.

The chain joins TRBV10-3 to TRBJ1-4; D is undetermined. V shed 3 bases and J shed 7 bases, with 18 bases lying between them. Germline V gives CDR1 ENHRY, CDR2 SYGVKD. The CDR3 has 16 amino acids. CDR3 nucleotides: TGTGCCATCAGTGACACGTCCGAGGTTGCGGGTGAAAAACTGTTTTTT. Translating gives CAISDTSEVAGEKLFF.

V and J are TRBV19 and TRBJ2-5; no firm D call. This CDR3 has 13 amino acids. From germline, CDR1 is LNHDA and CDR2 SQIVND (reference sequence). Trimming took off 6 bases at V and 2 bases at J, with 10 bases between the two ends. CDR3 nucleotide sequence: TGTGCCAGTAGGGCACGGAGACAAGAGACCCAGTACTTC. It codes for CASRARRQETQYF.

The chain uses TRBV5-1 and TRBJ1-5; D remains ambiguous. V lost 0 bases, J lost 6 bases, and 7 bases lay in between. The CDR3 is 13 residues long. Germline V lookup: CDR1 SGHRS, CDR2 YFSETQ. The DNA of the CDR3 is TGCGCCAGCAGCTTGGTTCCCTCTCAGCCCCAGCATTTT. It yields the protein CASSLVPSQPQHF.

The gene calls are TRBV7-6 and TRBJ2-7; D is unresolved. This CDR3 is 12 amino acids long. The ends were cut back, 2 bases at V and 3 bases at J, with 5 bases in the middle. CDR1 is SGHVS, CDR2 FNYEAQ, per germline. This CDR3 is CASSLPGYEQYF. The CDR3 region has the DNA TGTGCCAGCAGCTTACCGGGCTACGAGCAGTACTTC.

V gene TRBV7-8 combines with J gene TRBJ1-4; no clear D. Germline loops: CDR1 SGHVS, CDR2 FQNEAQ. V dropped 6 bases and J dropped 8 bases, with 13 bases sitting between them. CDR3 length: 13 amino acids. This chain's CDR3 is CASRDRLGEKLFF. The CDR3 region has the DNA TGTGCCAGCAGGGATAGACTTGGAGAAAAACTGTTTTTT.

This chain uses TRBV6-5 with TRBJ2-7; D is uncertain. CDR1 and CDR2 from the germline V gene are MNHEY and SVGAGI. V was cut by 5 bases and J by 0 bases, with 14 bases left in between. There are 15 residues in the CDR3. The CDR3 reads CASSQNGDSSYEQYF. The CDR3 DNA reads TGTGCCAGCAGTCAAAACGGAGATAGCTCCTACGAGCAGTACTTC.

The V gene is TRBV29-1, the J gene TRBJ2-2; possibly TRBD1 for D (5 bases). The V gene lost 8 bases and the J gene lost 1 base, with 8 bases spanning the gap. Germline V gene data show CDR1 as SQVTM and CDR2 as ANQGSEA. The CDR3 spans 12 residues. The CDR3 sequence: CSFGQNTGELFF. In DNA form, the CDR3 reads TGCAGCTTCGGACAGAACACCGGGGAGCTGTTTTTT.

J is TRBJ1-5 and V is TRBV13, with no clear D. V shed 3 bases and J shed 2 bases, with 8 bases lying between them. The CDR3 contains 14 residues. Per germline, CDR1 PRHDT and CDR2 FYEKMQ (reference sequence). The CDR3 reads CASSFREGNQPQHF. CDR3 sequence (DNA): TGTGCCAGCAGCTTCCGGGAGGGCAATCAGCCCCAGCATTTT.

The chain employs TRBV5-1 and TRBJ2-2; the D gene is possibly TRBD1 (7 bases). Germline V gene data show CDR1 as SGHRS and CDR2 as YFSETQ. Trimming took off 7 bases at V and 1 base at J, with 14 bases between the two ends. CDR3 size: 15 residues. CDR3 nucleotide sequence: TGCGCCAGCCGCGGAGGGACAGTGAACACCGGGGAGCTGTTTTTT. Its translation: CASRGGTVNTGELFF.